The 13 T cell receptor beta chains below all came from one sample that was sequenced in a study of T cell responses to AZD1222 COVID-19 vaccine. Here immunoSEQ multiplex PCR was the method, and the copy in TCRdb shows in-frame clones only, minus some. There are about 140,000 clones in the sample; 70% to 90% occur only once, and 5.5% lies in the top ten. Sequenced here: peripheral blood, sampled on day 0 of AZD1222 vaccination. These receptors came from an adult in good health.

The V gene is TRBV30, the J gene TRBJ1-5; the D is unclear. This CDR3 is 14 amino acids long. The germline CDR1 and CDR2 sequences are GTSNPN and SVGIG (reference sequence). Trimming removed 2 bases at V and 8 bases at J, with 16 bases between. The CDR3 DNA reads as TGTGCCTGGAGTCCACCGACGGGGATCAAGCCCCAGCATTTT. Translated: CAWSPPTGIKPQHF. Full variable domain (remainder filled in from reference TRBV30 and TRBJ1-5): SQTIHQWPATLVQPVGSPLSLECTVEGTSNPNLYWYRQAAGRGLQLLFYSVGIGQISSEVPQNLSASRPQDRQFILSSKKLLLSDSGFYLCAWSPPTGIKPQHFGDGTRLSIL.

This chain connects TRBV24-1 to TRBJ2-3; D unclear. Germline lookup yields CDR1 KGHDR and CDR2 SFDVKD. Trimming left V 3 bases short and J 2 bases short, with 5 bases between. The CDR3 sequence is 13 residues long. This chain's CDR3 is CATSDGSTDTQYF. In DNA form, the CDR3 reads TGTGCCACCAGTGATGGGTCCACAGATACGCAGTATTTT.

This chain joins TRBV9 and TRBJ2-3; 7 nucleotides match TRBD2. The CDR3 spans 16 residues. The germline V gene has CDR1 SGDLS and CDR2 YYNGEE. J gave up 3 bases and V 0 bases, and 7 bases lay outside the gene matches. The CDR3 nucleotides read TGTGCCAGCAGCGTAGGGGCGGGAGCCCCTACAGATACGCAGTATTTT. The encoded protein is CASSVGAGAPTDTQYF.

The chain recombines TRBV6-2 or TRBV6-3 with TRBJ2-3; D not resolved. The CDR3 totals 12 residues. Germline CDR1 is MNHEY and CDR2 is SVGEGT. Deletions cut 6 bases from V and 2 bases from J, with 6 bases between. The CDR3 DNA is TGTGCCAGCAGCACCTTCACAGATACGCAGTATTTT. Residues: CASSTFTDTQYF.

The chain uses TRBV29-1 and TRBJ1-1; no clear D gene. Germline loops: CDR1 SQVTM, CDR2 ANQGSEA. This CDR3 is 10 amino acids long. V was clipped by 4 bases and J by 3 bases, with 3 bases between them. For the CDR3, the DNA is TGCAGCGTTGGCCACACTGAAGCTTTCTTT. Its translation is CSVGHTEAFF.

V gene TRBV28 combines with J gene TRBJ2-3, with a possible D match to TRBD2 (6 bases). Germline V lookup: CDR1 MDHEN, CDR2 SYDVKM. The CDR3 covers 17 residues. V was cut by 6 bases and J by 6 bases, with 25 bases left in between. CDR3 protein: CASRPRRGLRTWDTQYF. Here the CDR3 DNA reads TGTGCCAGCAGGCCTCGTCGGGGACTCCGCACTTGGGATACGCAGTATTTT.

The chain combines TRBV29-1 with TRBJ1-2; D uncertain. The CDR3 extends over 13 amino acids. CDR1 and CDR2 (germline): SQVTM, ANQGSEA. Trimming shortened V by 6 bases and J by 4 bases, and 15 bases separated the two germline ends. CDR3 sequence: CSVAKGPLYGYTF. CDR3 sequence (DNA): TGCAGCGTCGCTAAGGGCCCGCTCTATGGCTACACCTTC.

This clone was counted a single time. The chain carries TRBV27 and TRBJ2-1; 11 bases are a match to TRBD2. CDR1 MNHEY and CDR2 SMNVEV come from the germline V gene (reference sequence). The CDR3 is 13 amino acids. The V gene end was trimmed by 5 bases and the J gene end by 8 bases; junction bases not matched to a gene: 2. CDR3 protein: CASSTSGSYEQFF. CDR3 in DNA: TGTGCCAGCAGTACTAGCGGGAGCTATGAGCAGTTCTTC.

The V and J genes are TRBV19 and TRBJ1-1; D is unresolved. V was trimmed by 3 bases and J by 3 bases, leaving 8 bases between them. The germline gives CDR1 LNHDA, CDR2 SQIVND (reference sequence). The CDR3 totals 13 residues. In DNA form, the CDR3 reads TGTGCCAGTAGTATTATGCCTTACACTGAAGCTTTCTTT. As protein: CASSIMPYTEAFF.

V gene TRBV6-4 combines with J gene TRBJ1-1; D is perhaps TRBD1 (5 bases). Germline assignment: CDR1 MRHNA and CDR2 SNTAGT. Trimming cost V 7 bases and J 10 bases, with 13 bases left between them. The length of the CDR3 is 11 residues. The CDR3 loop is CASMGAGGAFF. The DNA of the CDR3 is TGTGCCAGCATGGGAGCGGGGGGAGCTTTCTTT.

Only a few counts were recorded for this clone. The chain uses TRBV5-4 and TRBJ2-4, with TRBD2 as a possible D gene (7 bases). Germline CDR1 and CDR2: SGHNT and YYREEE (reference sequence). V was cut by 0 bases and J by 5 bases, with 9 bases left in between. This CDR3 has 14 residues. CDR3 sequence (DNA): TGTGCCAGCAGCTTGGAGGGGGGGCAAAACATTCAGTACTTC. Its protein is CASSLEGGQNIQYF.

The chain uses TRBV12-3 or TRBV12-4 and TRBJ1-4; D gene uncertain. The CDR3 consists of 13 residues. V lost 4 bases to trimming and J lost 1 base, with 4 bases between them. The CDR3 here is CASSSGTNEKLFF. CDR3 DNA: TGTGCCAGCAGTTCCGGAACTAATGAAAAACTGTTTTTT.

The rearrangement uses TRBV11-3 and TRBJ1-2; TRBD1 agrees at 7 bases. From germline, CDR1 is SGHNT and CDR2 YENEEA. V trimming: 1 base; J trimming: 1 base; junction bases outside the gene matches: 9. This CDR3 region has 17 residues. CDR3 bases: TGTGCCAGCAGCTTAGGGGGGTACGGACAGGATAACTATGGCTACACCTTC. It is translated as CASSLGGYGQDNYGYTF.